This T cell receptor (beta chain) emerged from a study of beta chain features in type 1 diabetes. General observations from the study: Among all four CD4+ subsets, Type 1 diabetes patients had TCRB CDR3s that were moderately but significantly shorter. PCR, the amplification step, might favor shorter templates, equally in patients and controls. Sampled from patients, naive, central memory and Treg TCRB repertoires appeared more similar than those sampled from healthy donors.

Expressed TCRB transcripts were sequenced, since all the RNA that had been isolated was reverse transcribed. Sequenced naive, central memory and regulatory T cell samples produced an average of about 3.6 million reads. Assay: immunoSEQ multiplex PCR; the TCRdb copy retains only in-frame clones and omits some. Counted here are almost 350,000 clones, 9.3% occurring once; the ten biggest clones make up approximately 1%. In regard to this clone: Its antigen is unidentified.

Between the trimmed V and J ends, which lost 1 base and 10 bases, there was a span of 13 bases. Germline loops: CDR1 MGHRA, CDR2 YSYEKL. This CDR3 spans 14 amino acids. The receptor's source is a man between 25 and 39 years old with type 1 diabetes. The genes are TRBV4-1 and TRBJ1-4; a possible D gene is TRBD1 (5 bases). The sequencing sample was made of central memory CD4+ T cells from blood. CDR3 DNA sequence: TGCGCCAGCAGCCAAGGTACAGGAGGGGTAAAACTGTTTTTT. Protein product: CASSQGTGGVKLFF.